This T cell receptor beta chain is from a study of siplizumab effects on memory and regulatory T cells. Study-level findings and limits: In unstimulated cells, naive T cells appeared more diverse than memory T cells and seemed major alloresponse contributors. Roughly 75-95% of dividing CD4+ or CD8+ clones were without an attributable naive or memory phenotype.

Remarks on this clone: No antigen is known for it.

Roughly 1.1 x 10^5 TCR templates were measured in each sample. This table comes from immunoSEQ multiplex PCR, and its TCRdb copy is limited to in-frame clones, with some not included. The profile shows fewer than 120,000 clones, roughly 90% of them singletons. In germline, CDR1 is KGHSH, CDR2 LQKENI. CDR3 size: 13 residues. Trimming pared 3 bases from V and 2 bases from J, leaving 6 bases between. The clonotype originates from a human donor in good health. Sequencing was done on a sample of CD4+ T cells sorted from blood. The chain joins TRBV18 to TRBJ2-3; the D is unclear. CDR3 protein: CASSPSITDTQYF. CDR3 coding DNA: TGTGCCAGCTCACCCAGTATCACAGATACGCAGTATTTT.